This T cell receptor (beta chain) was profiled in a study of blood T cell repertoires in COVID-19. V was shortened by 4 bases and J by 7 bases, with 19 bases between the two germline ends. The CDR3 consists of 16 residues. Germline V CDR1 and CDR2: SEHNR, FQNEAQ (reference sequence). Assay: immunoSEQ multiplex PCR; the TCRdb copy retains only in-frame clones and omits some. The sample shows fewer than 200,000 clones, 83% of them seen only once. Sequences were obtained from peripheral blood. The sequence came from a woman aged 70-85 years who had recovered from COVID-19. The chain has TRBV7-9 and TRBJ1-4; D is perhaps TRBD1 (6 bases). Here the CDR3 reads CASSSNWGGLVEKLFF. CDR3 in DNA: TGTGCCAGCAGCTCCAACTGGGGGGGGCTAGTTGAAAAACTGTTTTTT.